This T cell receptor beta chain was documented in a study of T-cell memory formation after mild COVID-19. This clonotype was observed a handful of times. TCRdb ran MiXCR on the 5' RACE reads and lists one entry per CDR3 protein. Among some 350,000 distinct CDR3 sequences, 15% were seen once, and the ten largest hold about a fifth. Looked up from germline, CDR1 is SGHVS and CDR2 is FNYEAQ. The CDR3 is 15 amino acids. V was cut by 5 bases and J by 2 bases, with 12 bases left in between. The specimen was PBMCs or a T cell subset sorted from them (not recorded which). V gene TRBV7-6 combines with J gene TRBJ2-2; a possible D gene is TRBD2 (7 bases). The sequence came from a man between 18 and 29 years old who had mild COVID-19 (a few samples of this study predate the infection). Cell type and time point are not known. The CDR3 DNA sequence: TGTGCCAGCAGCGGGCGGGGGCCAAACACCGGGGAGCTGTTTTTT. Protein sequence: CASSGRGPNTGELFF.